A single sample gave rise to the 5 T cell receptor beta chains below, sequenced in a study of cytomegalovirus exposure and HLA in healthy donors. The PCR ran on 60 Vbeta and 13 Jbeta primers. Measured with immunoSEQ multiplex PCR; TCRdb has only the in-frame clones, and not every one. Here the sample spans over 250,000 clones, roughly 88% being singletons. Input material: PBMCs. These receptors were obtained from a man in his forties in good health and CMV-seropositive.

In this sample, this clone turned up a few times. The chain recombines TRBV9 with TRBJ1-1; weak D call: TRBD1 (5 bases). The CDR3 has 13 amino acids. V lost 3 bases and J 1 base, leaving 7 bases between the germline ends. CDR1 and CDR2 (germline): SGDLS, YYNGEE. CDR3 DNA sequence: TGTGCCAGCAGCGCGGGGGGGAACACTGAAGCTTTCTTT. The encoded protein is CASSAGGNTEAFF.

The V and J genes are TRBV2 and TRBJ2-3, with TRBD2 as a possible D gene (5 bases). The CDR3 extends over 15 amino acids. Trimming took off 2 bases at V and 0 bases at J, with 9 bases between the two ends. Germline CDR1 SNHLY, CDR2 FYNNEI. The CDR3 spells CASSEFSSSTDTQYF. CDR3 sequence (DNA): TGTGCCAGCAGTGAATTTTCTAGCAGCACAGATACGCAGTATTTT.

The gene calls are TRBV27 and TRBJ1-2; 9 nucleotides agree with TRBD1. The ends lost 5 bases at V and 7 bases at J; junction bases unmatched: 17. The CDR3 is made up of 17 amino acids. Germline loops: CDR1 MNHEY, CDR2 SMNVEV (reference sequence). The CDR3 DNA reads TGTGCCAGCAGTCTCTCTAAGACCGGGACAGGGAGTCTTGGCTACACCTTC. It is translated as CASSLSKTGTGSLGYTF.

The V call is TRBV19, the J call TRBJ2-7, with D possibly being TRBD2 (6 bases). There are 14 residues in the CDR3. Trimming took 1 base from V and 6 from J, leaving 13 bases between them. Germline V CDR1 and CDR2: LNHDA, SQIVND (reference sequence). The CDR3 loop reads CASSIAGTSLEQYF. CDR3 nucleotide sequence: TGTGCCAGTAGTATAGCAGGGACTTCCCTCGAGCAGTACTTC.

The chain couples TRBV28 to TRBJ2-7; D unclear. The V end was cut by 7 bases, the J end by 0 bases, with 10 bases between. The CDR3 consists of 13 residues. The germline V gene encodes CDR1 MDHEN and CDR2 SYDVKM. CDR3: CASIPTDSYEQYF. The CDR3 coding sequence is TGTGCCAGCATCCCCACAGACTCCTACGAGCAGTACTTC.